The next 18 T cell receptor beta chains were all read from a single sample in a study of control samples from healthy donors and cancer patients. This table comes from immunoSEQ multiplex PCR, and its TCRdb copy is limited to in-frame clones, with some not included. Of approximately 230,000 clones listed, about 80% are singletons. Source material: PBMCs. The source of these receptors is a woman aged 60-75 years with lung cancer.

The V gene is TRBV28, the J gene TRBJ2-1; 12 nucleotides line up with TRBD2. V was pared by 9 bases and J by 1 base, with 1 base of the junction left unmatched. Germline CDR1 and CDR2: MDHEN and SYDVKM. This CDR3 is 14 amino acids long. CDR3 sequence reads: CASGLAGSYNEQFF. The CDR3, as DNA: TGTGCCAGTGGACTAGCGGGATCCTACAATGAGCAGTTCTTC.

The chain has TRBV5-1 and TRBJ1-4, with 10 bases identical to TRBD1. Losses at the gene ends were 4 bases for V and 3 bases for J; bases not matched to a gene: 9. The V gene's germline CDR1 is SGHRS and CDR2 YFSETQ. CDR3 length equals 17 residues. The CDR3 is CASSLGTGVAANEKLFF. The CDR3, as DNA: TGCGCCAGCAGCCTCGGGACAGGGGTAGCAGCTAATGAAAAACTGTTTTTT.

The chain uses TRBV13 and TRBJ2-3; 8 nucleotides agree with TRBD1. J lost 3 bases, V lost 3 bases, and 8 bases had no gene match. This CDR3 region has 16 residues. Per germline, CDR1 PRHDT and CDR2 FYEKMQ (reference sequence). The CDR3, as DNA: TGTGCCAGCAGCTTCAACTCCGGGACAGGAACAGATACGCAGTATTTT. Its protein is CASSFNSGTGTDTQYF.

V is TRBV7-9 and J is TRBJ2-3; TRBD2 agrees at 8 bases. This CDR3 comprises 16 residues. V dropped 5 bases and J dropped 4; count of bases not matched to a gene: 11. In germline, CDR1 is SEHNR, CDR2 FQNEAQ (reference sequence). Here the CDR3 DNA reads TGTGCCAGCAGCCCAGCCCCTACGGGGGGGCCAGATACGCAGTATTTT. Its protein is CASSPAPTGGPDTQYF.

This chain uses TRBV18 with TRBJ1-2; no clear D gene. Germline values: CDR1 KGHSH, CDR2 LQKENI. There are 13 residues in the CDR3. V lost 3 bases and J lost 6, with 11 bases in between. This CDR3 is CASSPGVNNGYTF. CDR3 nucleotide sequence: TGTGCCAGCTCACCCGGGGTTAATAATGGCTACACCTTC.

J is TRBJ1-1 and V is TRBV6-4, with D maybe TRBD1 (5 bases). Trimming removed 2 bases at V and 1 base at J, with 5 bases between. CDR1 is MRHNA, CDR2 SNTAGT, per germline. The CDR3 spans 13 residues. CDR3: CASSDTGNTEAFF. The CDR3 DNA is TGTGCCAGCAGTGACACAGGGAACACTGAAGCTTTCTTT.

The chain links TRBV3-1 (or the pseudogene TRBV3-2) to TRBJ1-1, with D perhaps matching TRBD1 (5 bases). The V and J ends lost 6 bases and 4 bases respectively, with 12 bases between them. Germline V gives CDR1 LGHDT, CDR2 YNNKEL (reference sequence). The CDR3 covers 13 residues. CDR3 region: CASRLGGGTEAFF. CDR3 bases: TGTGCCAGCAGGTTGGGGGGTGGCACTGAAGCTTTCTTT.

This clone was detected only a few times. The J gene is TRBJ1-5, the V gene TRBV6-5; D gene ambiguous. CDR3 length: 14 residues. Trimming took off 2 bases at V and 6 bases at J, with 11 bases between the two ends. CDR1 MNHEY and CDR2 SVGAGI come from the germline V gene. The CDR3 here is CASSYVGFGQPQHF. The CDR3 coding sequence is TGTGCCAGCAGTTACGTCGGGTTTGGTCAGCCCCAGCATTTT.

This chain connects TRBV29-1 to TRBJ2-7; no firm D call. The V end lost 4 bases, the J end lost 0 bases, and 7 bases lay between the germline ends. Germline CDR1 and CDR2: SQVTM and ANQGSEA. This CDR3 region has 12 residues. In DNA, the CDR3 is TGCAGCGTTGTTGCGGACTCCTACGAGCAGTACTTC. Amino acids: CSVVADSYEQYF.

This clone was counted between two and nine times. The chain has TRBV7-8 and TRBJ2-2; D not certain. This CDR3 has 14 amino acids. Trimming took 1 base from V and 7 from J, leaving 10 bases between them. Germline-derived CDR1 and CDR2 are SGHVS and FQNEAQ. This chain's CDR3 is CASSLVPAGGELFF. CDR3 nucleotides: TGTGCCAGCAGCTTAGTTCCAGCTGGCGGGGAGCTGTTTTTT.

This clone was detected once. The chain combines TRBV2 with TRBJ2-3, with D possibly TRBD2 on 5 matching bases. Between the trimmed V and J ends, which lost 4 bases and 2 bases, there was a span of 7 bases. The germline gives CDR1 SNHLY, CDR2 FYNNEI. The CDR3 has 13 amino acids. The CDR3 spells CASSGRNTDTQYF. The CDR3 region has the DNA TGTGCCAGCAGTGGGAGGAACACAGATACGCAGTATTTT.

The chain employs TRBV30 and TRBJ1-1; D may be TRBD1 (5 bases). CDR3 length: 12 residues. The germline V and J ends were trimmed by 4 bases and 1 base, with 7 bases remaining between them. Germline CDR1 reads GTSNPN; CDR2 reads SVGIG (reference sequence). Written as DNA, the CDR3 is TGTGCCTGGAACCAGGGGAACACTGAAGCTTTCTTT. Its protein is CAWNQGNTEAFF. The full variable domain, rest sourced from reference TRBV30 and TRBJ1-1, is SQTIHQWPATLVQPVGSPLSLECTVEGTSNPNLYWYRQAAGRGLQLLFYSVGIGQISSEVPQNLSASRPQDRQFILSSKKLLLSDSGFYLCAWNQGNTEAFFGQGTRLTVV.

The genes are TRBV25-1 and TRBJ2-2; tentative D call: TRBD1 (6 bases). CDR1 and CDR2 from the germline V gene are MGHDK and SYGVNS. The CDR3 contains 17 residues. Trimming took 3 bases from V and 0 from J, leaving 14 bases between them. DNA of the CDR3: TGTGCCAGCAGTGATTCCCCCGGGACACCGAACACCGGGGAGCTGTTTTTT. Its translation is CASSDSPGTPNTGELFF.

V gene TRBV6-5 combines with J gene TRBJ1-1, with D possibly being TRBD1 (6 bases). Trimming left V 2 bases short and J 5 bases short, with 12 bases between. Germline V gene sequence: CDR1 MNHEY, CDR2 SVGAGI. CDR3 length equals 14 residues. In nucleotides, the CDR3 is TGTGCCAGCAGTTACGAAATAGGGGGAACTGAAGCTTTCTTT. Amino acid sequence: CASSYEIGGTEAFF.

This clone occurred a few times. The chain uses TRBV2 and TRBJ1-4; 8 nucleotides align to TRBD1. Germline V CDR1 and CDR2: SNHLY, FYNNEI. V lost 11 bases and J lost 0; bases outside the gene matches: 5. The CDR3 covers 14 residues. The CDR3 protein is CAGGQGATNEKLFF. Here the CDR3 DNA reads TGTGCCGGCGGACAGGGCGCAACTAATGAAAAACTGTTTTTT.

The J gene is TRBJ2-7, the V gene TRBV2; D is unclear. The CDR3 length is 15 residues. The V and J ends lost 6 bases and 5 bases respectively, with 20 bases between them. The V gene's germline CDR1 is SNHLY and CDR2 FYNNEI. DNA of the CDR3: TGTGCCAGCAGCGAATACAACCCCCTCCCAGACGAGCAGTACTTC. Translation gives CASSEYNPLPDEQYF.

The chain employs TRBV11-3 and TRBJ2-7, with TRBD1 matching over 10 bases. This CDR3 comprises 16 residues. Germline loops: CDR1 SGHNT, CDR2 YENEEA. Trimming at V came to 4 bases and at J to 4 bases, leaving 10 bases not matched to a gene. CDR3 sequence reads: CASSWGTGTGAYEQYF. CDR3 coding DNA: TGTGCCAGCAGCTGGGGGACCGGGACAGGGGCTTACGAGCAGTACTTC.

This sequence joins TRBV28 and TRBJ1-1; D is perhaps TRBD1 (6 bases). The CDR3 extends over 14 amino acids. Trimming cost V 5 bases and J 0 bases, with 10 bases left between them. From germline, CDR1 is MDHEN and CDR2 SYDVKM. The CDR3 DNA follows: TGTGCCAGCAGTGCAGGGGCGTTGAACACTGAAGCTTTCTTT. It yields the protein CASSAGALNTEAFF. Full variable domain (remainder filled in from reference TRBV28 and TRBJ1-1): DVKVTQSSRYLVKRTGEKVFLECVQDMDHENMFWYRQDPGLGLRLIYFSYDVKMKEKGDIPEGYSVSREKKERFSLILESASTNQTSMYLCASSAGALNTEAFFGQGTRLTVV.